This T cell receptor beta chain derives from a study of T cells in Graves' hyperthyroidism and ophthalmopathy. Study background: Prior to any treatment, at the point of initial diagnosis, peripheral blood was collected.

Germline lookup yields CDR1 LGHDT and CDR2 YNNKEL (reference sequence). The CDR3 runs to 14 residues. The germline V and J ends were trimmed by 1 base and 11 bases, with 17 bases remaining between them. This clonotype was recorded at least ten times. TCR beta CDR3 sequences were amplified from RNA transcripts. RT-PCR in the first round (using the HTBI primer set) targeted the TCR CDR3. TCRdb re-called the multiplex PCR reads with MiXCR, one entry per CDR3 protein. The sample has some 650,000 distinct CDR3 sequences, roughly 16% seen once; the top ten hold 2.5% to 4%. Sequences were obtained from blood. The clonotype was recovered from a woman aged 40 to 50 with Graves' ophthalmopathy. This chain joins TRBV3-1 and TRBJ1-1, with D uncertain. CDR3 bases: TGTGCCAGCAGCCAAGCTGACCTTGGTGGTGATGCTTTCTTT. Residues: CASSQADLGGDAFF.